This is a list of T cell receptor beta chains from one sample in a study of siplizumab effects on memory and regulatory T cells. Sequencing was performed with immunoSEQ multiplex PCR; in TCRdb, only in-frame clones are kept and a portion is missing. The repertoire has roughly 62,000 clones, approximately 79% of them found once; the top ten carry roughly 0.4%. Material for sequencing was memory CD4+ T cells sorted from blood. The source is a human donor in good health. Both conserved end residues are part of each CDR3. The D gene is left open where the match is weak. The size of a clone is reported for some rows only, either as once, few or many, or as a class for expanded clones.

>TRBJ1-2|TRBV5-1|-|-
TGCGCCAGCAGCTTGGGTAACAGTATCCATGGCTACACCTTC
CASSLGNSIHGYTF
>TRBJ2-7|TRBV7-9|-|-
TGTGCCAGCAGCTTAGGAGTGGGATACGAGCAGTACTTC
CASSLGVGYEQYF
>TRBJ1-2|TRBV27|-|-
TGTGCCAGCAAACCGGAGGGTAAGGGCTATGGCTACACCTTC
CASKPEGKGYGYTF
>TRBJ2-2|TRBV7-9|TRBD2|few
TGTGCCAGCACCCCCGGGGGGAGTACCGGGGAGCTGTTTTTT
CASTPGGSTGELFF
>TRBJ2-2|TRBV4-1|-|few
TGCGCCAGCAGCCAAGATCCAGCGTCGCGGACCGGGGAGCTGTTTTTT
CASSQDPASRTGELFF
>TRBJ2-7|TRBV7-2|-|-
TGTGCCAGCAGCTTATCTGGGGCCAACTACGAGCAGTACTTC
CASSLSGANYEQYF
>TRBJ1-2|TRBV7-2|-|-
TGTGCCAGCAGCCCACAGGGAATTTATGGCTACACCTTC
CASSPQGIYGYTF
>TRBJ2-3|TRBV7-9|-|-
TGTGCCAGCAGCCCGTCTTGGGCTACAGATACGCAGTATTTT
CASSPSWATDTQYF
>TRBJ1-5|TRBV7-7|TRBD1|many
TGTGCCAGCAGCCAGGGGGAAGGTCAGCCCCAGCATTTT
CASSQGEGQPQHF
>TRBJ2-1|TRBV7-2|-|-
TGTGCCAGCAGCTTACGAGACCCCACTTACAATGAGCAGTTCTTC
CASSLRDPTYNEQFF
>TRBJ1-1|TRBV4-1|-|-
TGCGCCAGCAGCCAAGGGGACGGATCGAACACTGAAGCTTTCTTT
CASSQGDGSNTEAFF
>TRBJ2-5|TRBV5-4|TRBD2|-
TGTGCCAGCCAAAGACTTAGCGGGGGGGGTCAAGAGACCCAGTACTTC
CASQRLSGGGQETQYF
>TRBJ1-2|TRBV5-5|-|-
TGTGCCAGCAGCTTGGCCGCCGGCAGCCACTATGGCTACACCTTC
CASSLAAGSHYGYTF
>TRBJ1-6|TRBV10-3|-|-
TGTGCCATCAGTGAGTCGGGGCCGACCATTAATTCACCCCTCCACTTT
CAISESGPTINSPLHF
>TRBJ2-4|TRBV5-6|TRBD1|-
TGTGCCAGCAGCTTGGAGGGGACAGACAAAAACATTCAGTACTTC
CASSLEGTDKNIQYF
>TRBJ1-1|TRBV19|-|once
TGTGCCAGTAGTATTAGATCTGAAGCTTTCTTT
CASSIRSEAFF
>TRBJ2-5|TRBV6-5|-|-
TGTGCCAGCAGTTACTCGAACGGAGGGGAGACCCAGTACTTC
CASSYSNGGETQYF
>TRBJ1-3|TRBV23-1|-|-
TGCGCCAGCAGTCGAAAGGGTCGAAGCTCTGGAAACACCATATATTTT
CASSRKGRSSGNTIYF
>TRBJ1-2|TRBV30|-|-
TGTGCCTGGCAATTGGGGCGAGGCTATGGCTACACCTTC
CAWQLGRGYGYTF
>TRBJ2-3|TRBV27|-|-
TGTGCCAGCAGTCCCCGCGGCCGGCAGTCCTCCACAGATACGCAGTATTTT
CASSPRGRQSSTDTQYF
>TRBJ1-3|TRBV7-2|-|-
TGTGCCAGCAGCTTAGGGGCGGGGTTGGACACCATATATTTT
CASSLGAGLDTIYF
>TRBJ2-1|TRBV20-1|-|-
TGCAGTGGGAAGGACCTCCAGGGGCAGTTCTTC
CSGKDLQGQFF